Shown below are 22 T cell receptor beta chains from a single sample sequenced in a study of cytomegalovirus exposure and HLA in healthy donors. 13 Jbeta primers and 60 Vbeta primers were used for the PCR. The method was immunoSEQ multiplex PCR; TCRdb's version includes in-frame clones alone and lacks a portion of them. The data show 160,000 or so clones, around four fifths seen once. Input material: PBMCs. The receptor source for this set is a young woman in good health and CMV-seronegative.

The chain combines TRBV9 with TRBJ2-7, with D tentatively TRBD1 (5 bases). V gave up 4 bases and J gave up 2 bases, with 16 bases separating them. This CDR3 region has 15 residues. Germline V gene data show CDR1 as SGDLS and CDR2 as YYNGEE. As DNA, the CDR3 is TGTGCCAGCAGCCCCCGGACAACCTCTCCCTACGAGCAGTACTTC. Its translation: CASSPRTTSPYEQYF.

The J gene is TRBJ2-1, the V gene TRBV27; the match to TRBD1 covers 8 bases. Germline V gene data show CDR1 as MNHEY and CDR2 as SMNVEV (reference sequence). This CDR3 is built from 16 residues. Germline trimming cut 3 bases from V and 8 bases from J; bases unmatched to any gene: 12. The CDR3 sequence is CASSLRQRTGTDEQFF. Here the CDR3 DNA reads TGTGCCAGCAGTTTGAGACAAAGGACAGGGACGGATGAGCAGTTCTTC.

The genes are TRBV6-1 and TRBJ1-5; D remains ambiguous. V lost 3 bases and J lost 7, with 19 bases in between. This CDR3 region has 16 residues. Germline-derived CDR1 and CDR2 are MNHNS and SASEGT. The CDR3 sequence: CASSDLIVGVNQPQHF. In nucleotides, the CDR3 is TGTGCCAGCAGTGATTTAATTGTCGGGGTAAACCAGCCCCAGCATTTT.

This chain joins TRBV10-2 and TRBJ2-2; 8 bases align to TRBD2. Germline values: CDR1 WSHSY, CDR2 SAAADI. Trimming at V came to 3 bases and at J to 5 bases, leaving 2 bases not matched to a gene. The length of the CDR3 is 14 residues. CDR3 sequence: CASSDRGGTGELFF. CDR3 bases: TGCGCCAGCAGTGATCGGGGGGGAACCGGGGAGCTGTTTTTT.

The chain combines TRBV10-3 with TRBJ2-7, with TRBD1 identical over 9 bases. The CDR3 is 16 residues long. Germline trimming cut 0 bases from V and 5 bases from J; bases unmatched to any gene: 8. Germline V gene data show CDR1 as ENHRY and CDR2 as SYGVKD. The CDR3 nucleotides are TGTGCCATCAGTGAGTCTGTGGGACAGGGCGCCCACGAGCAGTACTTC. Translation gives CAISESVGQGAHEQYF.

As to this clone: The sample holds other DNA sequences that translate to the same CDR3. CDR3 loop: CSARDIYGYTF. In DNA form, the CDR3 reads TGCAGTGCTCGGGACATCTATGGCTACACCTTC. This sequence joins TRBV20-1 and TRBJ1-2; a weak D match, TRBD1 (6 bases). V was clipped by 5 bases and J by 4 bases, with 8 bases between them. The CDR3 spans 11 residues. CDR1 and CDR2 from the germline V gene are DFQATT and SNEGSKA (reference sequence).

This rearrangement joins TRBV27 to TRBJ2-1; D not resolved. Germline V gene data show CDR1 as MNHEY and CDR2 as SMNVEV (reference sequence). The CDR3 length is 14 residues. The V and J ends lost 8 bases and 7 bases respectively, with 18 bases between them. CDR3 in DNA: TGTGCCAGCTCCCTTCGGGTTGGTGGAAATGAGCAGTTCTTC. It encodes CASSLRVGGNEQFF.

The rearrangement uses TRBV28 and TRBJ2-5, with TRBD1 matching over 8 bases. Germline V lookup: CDR1 MDHEN, CDR2 SYDVKM. With V trimmed by 6 bases and J by 5 bases, 17 bases remained unmatched. The CDR3 extends over 17 amino acids. The CDR3 loop is CASSPWATGESRETQYF. CDR3 nucleotides: TGTGCCAGCAGCCCATGGGCGACAGGGGAGTCTAGGGAGACCCAGTACTTC.

Here the CDR3 reads CASSLDEWGRGRGGYTF. The CDR3 nucleotides read TGCGCCAGCAGCTTGGACGAGTGGGGTAGGGGGCGAGGTGGCTACACCTTC. V gene TRBV5-1 combines with J gene TRBJ1-2, with TRBD1 matching 7 bases. The junction had 15 bases not matched to a gene; V was cut back by 0 bases and J by 7 bases. The CDR3 contains 17 residues. Germline CDR1 and CDR2: SGHRS and YFSETQ. The full variable domain, its missing parts supplied by reference TRBV5-1 and TRBJ1-2, is KAGVTQTPRYLIKTRGQQVTLSCSPISGHRSVSWYQQTPGQGLQFLFEYFSETQRNKGNFPGRFSGRQFSNSRSEMNVSTLELGDSALYLCASSLDEWGRGRGGYTFGSGTRLTVV.

This rearrangement joins TRBV28 to TRBJ1-1; perhaps TRBD1 as D (5 bases). Germline V lookup: CDR1 MDHEN, CDR2 SYDVKM. V shed 7 bases and J shed 4 bases, with 16 bases lying between them. The CDR3 consists of 14 residues. CDR3 nucleotide sequence: TGTGCCAGCACCCCCCCGGGGAGGGGCACTGAAGCTTTCTTT. It is translated as CASTPPGRGTEAFF.

The rearrangement links TRBV6-1 to TRBJ2-3; the match to TRBD2 covers 8 bases. V gave up 4 bases and J gave up 1 base; unmatched junction bases: 7. CDR1 and CDR2 (germline): MNHNS, SASEGT. The CDR3 length is 16 residues. The DNA of the CDR3 is TGTGCCAGCAGTGTATCGGGGGGGGGCGGCACAGATACGCAGTATTTT. Translating it yields CASSVSGGGGTDTQYF.

On this clone: A junction end diverges from the germline sequence, so it may reflect a read error. This chain joins TRBV7-9 and TRBJ2-7; D possibly corresponds to TRBD1 (5 bases). CDR3 length: 15 residues. From germline, CDR1 is SEHNR and CDR2 FQNEAQ (reference sequence). CDR3 residues: CSSSRKDTSLYEQYF. CDR3 in DNA: TGTTCCAGCAGCCGCAAGGACACCAGCCTCTACGAGCAGTACTTC.

The chain links TRBV6-5 to TRBJ1-2; D is unresolved. V was pared by 1 base and J by 2 bases, with 5 bases between. Germline values: CDR1 MNHEY, CDR2 SVGAGI. This CDR3 has 13 residues. DNA of the CDR3: TGTGCCAGCAGTTACTGGCAGAACTATGGCTACACCTTC. Residues: CASSYWQNYGYTF.

This chain links TRBV7-9 with TRBJ1-4; no firm D call. Germline lookup yields CDR1 SEHNR and CDR2 FQNEAQ (reference sequence). The CDR3 covers 14 residues. Trimming took 5 bases from V and 4 from J, leaving 11 bases between them. The CDR3 DNA is TGTGCCAGCAGCCTAACAACAGATAATGAAAAACTGTTTTTT. It encodes CASSLTTDNEKLFF.

The rearrangement uses TRBV14 and TRBJ2-1; D gene ambiguous. V was shortened by 0 bases and J by 12 bases, with 9 bases between the two germline ends. CDR1 SGHDN and CDR2 FVKESK come from the germline V gene. The CDR3 loop spans 12 amino acids. CDR3 nucleotide sequence: TGTGCCAGCAGCCAAGATCGGTCGGTGCAGTTCTTC. The encoded protein is CASSQDRSVQFF.

This clone was seen once. The genes are TRBV29-1 and TRBJ1-2; D is uncertain. The V and J ends lost 5 bases and 4 bases respectively, with 14 bases between them. This CDR3 has 13 amino acids. The V gene's germline CDR1 is SQVTM and CDR2 ANQGSEA. DNA for the CDR3: TGCAGCGTTCGGAGGGAACGGCGCTATGGCTACACCTTC. It specifies CSVRRERRYGYTF.

The chain carries TRBV27 and TRBJ1-1, with D perhaps TRBD1 (6 bases). V was cut by 8 bases and J by 7 bases, with 17 bases left in between. This CDR3 spans 13 amino acids. Germline-derived CDR1 and CDR2 are MNHEY and SMNVEV (reference sequence). Here the CDR3 DNA reads TGTGCCAGCTGGGAGCAGGGGAAGTTTGAAGCTTTCTTT. Encoded protein: CASWEQGKFEAFF.

The chain employs TRBV19 and TRBJ1-5, with a weak D call TRBD1 (5 bases). The germline V and J ends were trimmed by 3 bases and 2 bases, with 14 bases remaining between them. The germline V gene has CDR1 LNHDA and CDR2 SQIVND (reference sequence). The CDR3 extends over 16 amino acids. CDR3 in DNA: TGTGCCAGTAGTATCGGGGGAGGGCATCGCAATCAGCCCCAGCATTTT. Amino acid sequence: CASSIGGGHRNQPQHF.

This chain connects TRBV6-1 to TRBJ1-3; 10 nucleotides align to TRBD1. CDR1 and CDR2 from the germline V gene are MNHNS and SASEGT. V trimming: 4 bases; J trimming: 0 bases; junction bases outside the gene matches: 12. This CDR3 has 19 amino acids. In DNA, the CDR3 is TGTGCCAGCAGTGTTTCCGGGACAGGGGCCCCCGGCTCTGGAAACACCATATATTTT. Protein: CASSVSGTGAPGSGNTIYF.

The J gene is TRBJ1-1, the V gene TRBV19; D is ambiguous. Trimming removed 7 bases from V and 3 bases from J, with 12 bases in between. The CDR3 is 13 residues long. Germline assignment: CDR1 LNHDA and CDR2 SQIVND (reference sequence). CDR3 DNA sequence: TGTGCCAGTACCCCGACTCTGGACACTGAAGCTTTCTTT. Translating gives CASTPTLDTEAFF. The full variable domain, completed using reference TRBV19 and TRBJ1-1, is DGGITQSPKYLFRKEGQNVTLSCEQNLNHDAMYWYRQDPGQGLRLIYYSQIVNDFQKGDIAEGYSVSREKKESFPLTVTSAQKNPTAFYLCASTPTLDTEAFFGQGTRLTVV.

CDR3 protein: CASSHRTPAHYGYTF. The DNA for the CDR3 is TGTGCCAGCAGCCATAGGACACCTGCACACTATGGCTACACCTTC. The chain uses TRBV14 and TRBJ1-2, with D perhaps matching TRBD1 (5 bases). The germline V gene has CDR1 SGHDN and CDR2 FVKESK. The CDR3 runs to 15 residues. V lost 3 bases, J lost 3 bases, and 14 bases lay in between.

This chain uses TRBV2 with TRBJ2-7, with a possible D match to TRBD2 (6 bases). Trimming took off 8 bases at V and 3 bases at J, with 17 bases between the two ends. Germline assignment: CDR1 SNHLY and CDR2 FYNNEI. The CDR3 covers 14 residues. As DNA, the CDR3 is TGTGCCAGCCAGAAGGAGGGCGGATACTACGAGCAGTACTTC. Its translation is CASQKEGGYYEQYF.